This T cell receptor (beta chain) was observed in a study of shared clonotypes between healthy human individuals. V lost 5 bases to trimming and J lost 3 bases, with 13 bases between them. CDR3 length: 14 amino acids. CDR1 is SEHNR, CDR2 FQNEAQ, per germline (reference sequence). Only in-frame clones appear in the TCRdb table, and some are missing; sequencing was by immunoSEQ multiplex PCR. The sample lists 2.3 million or so clones, 80% to 95% occurring once. Sequenced input: naive CD4+ T cells from PBMCs. Noted subset: CD45RA+ positively selected. The TCR sequence derives from a man between 18 and 29 years old in good health. Some clones in this sample may be carry-over from other donors' samples. The chain is built from TRBV7-9 and TRBJ2-5, with D possibly called TRBD1 or TRBD2 (5 bases each). The DNA of the CDR3 is TGTGCCAGCAGCCTCTGGGGGAAGAAAGAGACCCAGTACTTC. Translating gives CASSLWGKKETQYF.